This TCR beta chain appears in the sequencing data of a study of blood T cell repertoires in COVID-19. Study-wide context: Researchers got acute and convalescent COVID-19 samples from the United States, Italy and Spain. From T cells, B-cell-depleted T cells, or PBMCs came the material, which was cDNA or gDNA.

In the original workflow: Amplification of reference gene primers provided the estimated nucleated cell counts. The repertoire was sequenced with immunoSEQ multiplex PCR; TCRdb's copy has only in-frame clones and lacks some. The DNA gave D and trimming, while V, J and clone size come from that table. The sample holds 200,000 to 250,000 clones, just under 90% seen once. Source material: peripheral blood. The TCR was taken from a man in his thirties or forties with COVID-19, enrolled during active disease.

CDR3 coding DNA: TGTGCCAGCAGCCCAGGGACAGGGTACGCAGATACGCAGTATTTT. It encodes CASSPGTGYADTQYF. The chain links TRBV7-2 to TRBJ2-3; 9 bases are shared with TRBD1. After removal of 5 bases from V and 4 bases from J, the junction contained 7 bases not matched to a gene. CDR1 and CDR2 from the germline V gene are SGHTA and FQGNSA. The CDR3 has 15 residues.